These T cell receptor beta chains were read from a single sample in a study of blood T cell repertoires in COVID-19. Measured with immunoSEQ multiplex PCR; TCRdb has only the in-frame clones, and not every one. Here the sample spans under 75,000 clones, 84% being singletons. The sample consisted of peripheral blood. The receptors derive from a man in his 60s with COVID-19, enrolled during active disease. Both conserved end residues are part of each CDR3. A D gene is named only where the DNA matches it firmly. Clone size, where shown, is once, few, many, or a class for clones that have expanded.

CDR3 DNA	CDR3 protein	clone size	D gene	J gene	V gene
TGTGCCAGCAGCCGCTCCATTAGCGGAACCACAGATACGCAGTATTTT	CASSRSISGTTDTQYF	NA	NA	TRBJ2-3	TRBV9
TGTGCCAGCAGCTTGGATAGCGGGAGAGGGGGTGAGCAGTTCTTC	CASSLDSGRGGEQFF	NA	TRBD2	TRBJ2-1	TRBV7-7
TGTGCCAGCAGGCGGGACCAATCCTACGAGCAGTACTTC	CASRRDQSYEQYF	NA	NA	TRBJ2-7	TRBV6-5
TGCGCCAGCAGCTTGGGAGGCACAGATACGCAGTATTTT	CASSLGGTDTQYF	NA	NA	TRBJ2-3	TRBV5-1
TGTGCCAGCAGCGTAGGGGACAGGGACTTTGAAAAACTGTTTTTT	CASSVGDRDFEKLFF	NA	TRBD1	TRBJ1-4	TRBV4-2
TGTGCCACCAGTGATGCCACCGGGACAGAACTCTATGGCTACACCTTC	CATSDATGTELYGYTF	NA	TRBD1	TRBJ1-2	TRBV24-1
TGTGCCAGCAGCCAAACTACTGCTTTCGACAGATCGAACACCGGGGAGCTGTTTTTT	CASSQTTAFDRSNTGELFF	NA	NA	TRBJ2-2	TRBV13
TGTGCCAGCAGCCTTCCGACAGGGGAGAATTCACCCCTCCACTTT	CASSLPTGENSPLHF	NA	TRBD1	TRBJ1-6	TRBV28
TGTGCCAGCAGTACCCGCGCCTCGTACAATGAGCAGTTCTTC	CASSTRASYNEQFF	NA	NA	TRBJ2-1	TRBV7-3
TGTGCCAGCAGCCCTCATGGGGGGGAGACCCAGTACTTC	CASSPHGGETQYF	NA	NA	TRBJ2-5	TRBV14
TGTGCCGCGGGCACCCCGACAGGAGGTTCTTCCTATGGCTACACCTTC	CAAGTPTGGSSYGYTF	NA	NA	TRBJ1-2	TRBV6-6
TGTGCCAGCAGGGCATCGGGTTCACCCCTCCACTTT	CASRASGSPLHF	NA	NA	TRBJ1-6	TRBV27
TGTGCCAGCAGCCCCACTTATACAGGGAACCACGAGCAGTACTTC	CASSPTYTGNHEQYF	few	NA	TRBJ2-7	TRBV7-6
TGTGCCAGCAGCACGACAGTGAACACTGAAGCTTTCTTT	CASSTTVNTEAFF	NA	NA	TRBJ1-1	TRBV5-6
TGTGCCAGCAGCTGGGACAGGGGGATCGTCTACGAGCAGTACTTC	CASSWDRGIVYEQYF	NA	TRBD1	TRBJ2-7	TRBV5-4
TGTGCCAGCAGTGAACAGGGAGGAGGAGGGCCCTACGAGCAGTACTTC	CASSEQGGGGPYEQYF	NA	NA	TRBJ2-7	TRBV6-1
TGTGCCAGCAGGACAGGGAACGGTAATGAAAAACTGTTTTTT	CASRTGNGNEKLFF	NA	TRBD1	TRBJ1-4	TRBV6-5
TGTGCCAGCAGCTTTATCTCCGGCTACAATGAGCAGTTCTTC	CASSFISGYNEQFF	NA	NA	TRBJ2-1	TRBV11-1
TGTGCCAGTAGTATAGAAGGAGGCCGAATGAACACTGAAGCTTTCTTT	CASSIEGGRMNTEAFF	once	NA	TRBJ1-1	TRBV19
TGTGCCAGCAGCCTTACCTCGACAGGCAGGACCGGGGAGCTGTTTTTT	CASSLTSTGRTGELFF	NA	NA	TRBJ2-2	TRBV7-3
TGTGCCAGTAGCGATCAAGGACAGGGCTACGAGCAGTACTTC	CASSDQGQGYEQYF	NA	TRBD1	TRBJ2-7	TRBV19
TGTGCCAGCAGCCCCACAGGGGGCAGGACTGAAGCTTTCTTT	CASSPTGGRTEAFF	NA	TRBD1	TRBJ1-1	TRBV3-1/TRBV3-2
TGCGCCAGCAGCTGGATGGAGGGTGCCGGGGAGCTGTTTTTT	CASSWMEGAGELFF	NA	NA	TRBJ2-2	TRBV5-1
TGTGCCAGCAGTCAAAGACTAGCGGGAGGGCCAAAAGCCGGGGAGCTGTTTTTT	CASSQRLAGGPKAGELFF	NA	TRBD2	TRBJ2-2	TRBV6-6
TGCGCCAGCAGCTTGGCCAGGGTAGGAACGAACACAGATACGCAGTATTTT	CASSLARVGTNTDTQYF	NA	NA	TRBJ2-3	TRBV5-1
TGCGCCAGCAGCCCAGGACTAGCGGGGGGCGGATCTCTGGAGACCCAGTACTTC	CASSPGLAGGGSLETQYF	once	TRBD2	TRBJ2-5	TRBV5-1
TGTGCCACCAGCTCCGACCGGACAGGGAACGGTGGCTACACCTTC	CATSSDRTGNGGYTF	NA	TRBD1	TRBJ1-2	TRBV15
TGTGCCAGCAGCCCCCCAGCTGGAAACACCATATATTTT	CASSPPAGNTIYF	NA	NA	TRBJ1-3	TRBV6-5
TGTGCCAGCAGCCCCCAGGCAGGGTTACTTCCGAACACTGAAGCTTTCTTT	CASSPQAGLLPNTEAFF	NA	NA	TRBJ1-1	TRBV3-1/TRBV3-2
TGCGCCAGCAGCCGAAGCGGGAGTTACACAGATACGCAGTATTTT	CASSRSGSYTDTQYF	NA	TRBD2	TRBJ2-3	TRBV5-1
TGTGCCAGCAGCCTCGATGGACTAGCGGGAGGGCCGGAGTACTTC	CASSLDGLAGGPEYF	NA	TRBD2	TRBJ2-7	TRBV3-1/TRBV3-2
TGTGCCAGCAGTCCCCCCGGGAGAGGGGGGGACTATGGCTACACCTTC	CASSPPGRGGDYGYTF	once	NA	TRBJ1-2	TRBV28
TGTGCCAGCAGCCCCAGGGGCCTCACCACTGAAGCTTTCTTT	CASSPRGLTTEAFF	few	NA	TRBJ1-1	TRBV9
TGTGCCAGCAGTTTACCCCAACAGGGGGTAAACACCGGGGAGCTGTTTTTT	CASSLPQQGVNTGELFF	NA	TRBD1	TRBJ2-2	TRBV27
TGTGCCAGCAGCTCAACAGGGGGCCGGGGCTACACCTTC	CASSSTGGRGYTF	NA	TRBD1	TRBJ1-2	TRBV5-4
TGTGCCAGTTTTCGATCAGGGGGTGGAAACACCATATATTTT	CASFRSGGGNTIYF	NA	TRBD1	TRBJ1-3	TRBV19
TGCGCCAGCAGCTTGGCCACAGGGGCCGGGGAGCTGTTTTTT	CASSLATGAGELFF	once	TRBD1	TRBJ2-2	TRBV5-1
TGTGCCAGCGAGGGTAACACTGAAGCTTTCTTT	CASEGNTEAFF	few	NA	TRBJ1-1	TRBV6-5
TGTGCCAGCAGTTCACCGGGACTTGGGAATGAAAAACTGTTTTTT	CASSSPGLGNEKLFF	NA	NA	TRBJ1-4	TRBV6-5
TGTGCCAGCAGCCGTTCGGAGTATTTCTATGGCTACACCTTC	CASSRSEYFYGYTF	NA	NA	TRBJ1-2	TRBV6-5
TGTGCCAGCAGCCCCGGACTAGCGGGAGGGGGGAGGTTC	CASSPGLAGGGRF	NA	TRBD2	TRBJ2-4	TRBV5-6
TGTGCCAGCAGCAAGACCGTCAGGGAACAGTTCTTC	CASSKTVREQFF	NA	NA	TRBJ2-1	TRBV21-1
TGTGCCAGCAGCTCCCAGAACACTGAAGCTTTCTTT	CASSSQNTEAFF	NA	NA	TRBJ1-1	TRBV13
TGTGCCAGCAGCTATAATCAGGCCCCCGGGGAGCTGTTTTTT	CASSYNQAPGELFF	once	NA	TRBJ2-2	TRBV5-4
TGTGCCAGCAGCTTGGAGGGAGCGGGGGGGGCAGATACGCAGTATTTT	CASSLEGAGGADTQYF	NA	TRBD2	TRBJ2-3	TRBV5-5
TGTGCCAGCAGGACGATGGGAGCGGACTATGGCTACACCTTC	CASRTMGADYGYTF	NA	NA	TRBJ1-2	TRBV3-1/TRBV3-2
TGTGCCAGCAGCCCTACCTCTATAGCCAAAAACATTCAGTACTTC	CASSPTSIAKNIQYF	NA	NA	TRBJ2-4	TRBV7-2
TGTGCCAGCTCTCCCGGGGATCAGCCCCAGCATTTT	CASSPGDQPQHF	NA	NA	TRBJ1-5	TRBV6-6
TGTGCCAGCAGCTTGGCGGGGGGTGGCTACACCTTC	CASSLAGGGYTF	NA	NA	TRBJ1-2	TRBV5-4
TGCGCCAGCGGTGACCCGCAGGGGGTCGGGACCGGGGAGCTGTTTTTT	CASGDPQGVGTGELFF	NA	TRBD1	TRBJ2-2	TRBV5-1